One T cell receptor beta chain is described in this entry. Sequencing used immunoSEQ multiplex PCR; TCRdb keeps in-frame clones, though not all of them. The data show roughly 1,000,000 clones, approximately 78% seen once. The data were taken from a study of shared clonotypes between healthy human individuals. Germline CDR1 reads SGHVS; CDR2 reads FQNEAQ. CDR3 length: 16 amino acids. V lost 5 bases, J lost 2 bases, and 7 bases stayed unmatched. The TCR originated in a man younger than 30 in good health. Some clones in this sample may be carry-over from other donors' samples. Material for sequencing was memory CD4+ T cells from PBMCs. This sample's subset: CD45RA-negative fraction. V is TRBV7-8 and J is TRBJ2-5, with 11 nucleotides matching TRBD1. The CDR3 is CASSPVGTGGQETQYF. CDR3 sequence (DNA): TGTGCCAGCAGCCCAGTGGGGACAGGGGGACAAGAGACCCAGTACTTC.